This paragraph covers one T cell receptor (beta chain) sequence. The clone's antigen remains unknown. No base quality values were provided; no much bigger clone lies one nucleotide off. TCRbeta CDR3 regions were amplified from genomic DNA by means of the immunoSEQ Assay, a bias-controlled multiplex PCR. The authors' analysis ran thus. Within the assay, amplification of reference gene primers was used to estimate how many nucleated cells each sample contained. To quantify the absolute abundance of each unique TCRbeta CDR3 rearrangement, sequence reads were collapsed and filtered. For each sample, productive Simpson clonality was calculated by taking the square root of Simpson's diversity index across productive rearrangements. TCRdb holds this immuneACCESS table with in-frame rearrangements only. Some clones are missing; in checked studies, unresolved V genes explain under half, and the rest has no known cause. V and J calls and clone size are copied from that table; D and trimming were computed from the DNA. The sample table lists 70,000 or so clones, approximately 80% of them with a count of one. The ten largest clones take up 15% of the sample.

The CDR3 holds 15 amino acids from the cysteine to the phenylalanine. Kept here is only the CDR3 DNA, which spans 45 bases and is read in frame from base 1. Cut back by 5 bases and 5 bases, the V and J ends lie 18 bases apart. CDR1 and CDR2 are drawn from the germline V gene: SGHTA, FQGNSA. Whole blood was collected in K2EDTA tubes by collaborating institutions according to the institutions' own protocols. For TCRbeta analysis, collaborators shipped samples in one of three forms: frozen whole blood, isolated PBMCs, or DNA extracted from either of those sample types. This specimen comes from a study of blood T cell repertoires in COVID-19 (dated by TCRdb to between 2020 and 2021). Regarding the study in general: Samples covering the acute and convalescent phases of COVID-19 were provided by collaborators in the United States, Italy and Spain. The repertoires were made available in a free public database intended to serve as a resource for research on the immune response to SARS-CoV-2. The material from the prospective study consisted of cDNA or gDNA derived from T cells, B-cell-depleted T cells, or PBMCs. Samples came from the ongoing ImmuneRACE study (first 160 participants) plus 1,254 subjects from 6 global collaborators. Where HLA class I and class II types were available, the types were taken from metadata supplied by the sample provider, not from assay-based typing. Subjects who had been exposed to COVID-19, were actively infected with it, or had recovered from it provided the deeply sampled blood TCRbeta repertoires that made up the dataset. The sample metadata nearly always contained a de-identified subject ID, COVID-19 status, age in years and sex. Study-level results and caveats: The quantity of clinical and demographic metadata differed by source and by participant and was supplied without curation.

The source material was peripheral blood. This sequence originates from a human donor in a cohort sampled during active COVID-19. The receptor chain draws on TRBV7-2 and TRBJ2-5; the D gene is possibly TRBD1, with 6 bases matching. The DNA reads TGTGCCAGCAGCCCAGGACAGCCCGGACTCGAGACCCAGTACTTC. The encoded protein is CASSPGQPGLETQYF.